The 12 T cell receptor beta chains given below trace back to one sample, sequenced in a study of cytomegalovirus exposure and HLA in healthy donors. Both 60 Vbeta primers and 13 Jbeta primers went into the PCR. The method was immunoSEQ multiplex PCR; TCRdb's version includes in-frame clones alone and lacks a portion of them. The sample includes about 140,000 clones, 60% to 80% of them seen just once. The sample was PBMCs. The receptors derive from a male donor in good health and CMV-seronegative.

J is TRBJ2-7 and V is TRBV9; maybe TRBD2 (6 bases). The CDR3 loop spans 15 amino acids. Trimming shortened V by 0 bases and J by 6 bases, and 16 bases separated the two germline ends. In germline, CDR1 is SGDLS, CDR2 YYNGEE. This CDR3 is CASSVGSLDYGEQYF. DNA of the CDR3: TGTGCCAGCAGCGTAGGGTCCCTGGACTATGGCGAGCAGTACTTC. Combining the CDR3 with reference TRBV9 and TRBJ2-7 gives the whole variable domain DSGVTQTPKHLITATGQRVTLRCSPRSGDLSVYWYQQSLDQGLQFLIQYYNGEERAKGNILERFSAQQFPDLHSELNLSSLELGDSALYFCASSVGSLDYGEQYFGPGTRLTVT.

CDR3 amino acids: CASSQDRTGGTEAFF. The CDR3 region has the DNA TGTGCCAGCAGCCAAGATAGAACAGGGGGCACTGAAGCTTTCTTT. The V and J genes are TRBV4-2 and TRBJ1-1; TRBD1 aligns across 8 bases. Germline assignment: CDR1 LGHNA and CDR2 YNFKEQ. This CDR3 is built from 15 residues. V lost 0 bases, J lost 4 bases, and 4 bases stayed unmatched.

This chain uses TRBV28 with TRBJ2-1, with a tentative D call TRBD2 (6 bases). V was cut by 5 bases and J by 0 bases, with 11 bases left in between. This CDR3 has 15 amino acids. CDR1 and CDR2 (germline): MDHEN, SYDVKM. CDR3 in amino acids: CASSPGLSSYNEQFF. For the CDR3, the DNA is TGTGCCAGCAGTCCGGGACTCAGCTCCTACAATGAGCAGTTCTTC.

This chain connects TRBV18 to TRBJ2-2; weak D call: TRBD1 (5 bases). This CDR3 region has 14 residues. V lost 3 bases and J lost 7, with 12 bases in between. CDR1 and CDR2 from the germline V gene are KGHSH and LQKENI. The CDR3 protein is CASSPQGASGELFF. The CDR3 coding sequence is TGTGCCAGCTCACCCCAGGGTGCGAGCGGGGAGCTGTTTTTT.

The chain links TRBV6-1 to TRBJ1-1; 7 positions agree with TRBD1. This CDR3 contains 16 residues. Germline lookup yields CDR1 MNHNS and CDR2 SASEGT. With V trimmed by 2 bases and J by 4 bases, 10 bases remained unmatched. In DNA, the CDR3 is TGTGCCAGCAGTGAACCCCTTCCGGGACAGATCACTGAAGCTTTCTTT. It encodes CASSEPLPGQITEAFF.

The table lists this clone with a count of one. J is TRBJ2-1 and V is TRBV6-6; possibly TRBD1 for D (5 bases). V dropped 6 bases and J dropped 1 base, with 13 bases sitting between them. Germline V gene sequence: CDR1 MNHNY, CDR2 SVGAGI (reference sequence). The CDR3 length is 15 residues. This CDR3 reads CASRDGAWSYNEQFF. The CDR3 DNA is TGTGCCAGCAGGGATGGGGCTTGGTCCTACAATGAGCAGTTCTTC.

This chain uses TRBV5-4 with TRBJ2-1; perhaps TRBD2 as D (6 bases). The ends were cut back, 5 bases at V and 10 bases at J, with 19 bases in the middle. The CDR3 spans 14 residues. Germline V gene lookup returns CDR1 SGHNT and CDR2 YYREEE (reference sequence). CDR3 coding DNA: TGTGCCAGCAGGCCCTCTGCGGGATCCGTCGAGCAGTTCTTC. Amino acids: CASRPSAGSVEQFF.

This clone was detected once. This chain joins TRBV7-3 and TRBJ1-6; D gene ambiguous. Germline V gene sequence: CDR1 SGHTA, CDR2 FQGTGA. The germline V and J ends were trimmed by 5 bases and 8 bases, with 13 bases remaining between them. The CDR3 length is 14 residues. CDR3 region: CASSPRDLDSPLHF. Written as DNA, the CDR3 is TGTGCCAGCAGCCCACGGGATTTGGATTCACCCCTCCACTTT.

The rearrangement uses TRBV18 and TRBJ1-1; the D gene is possibly TRBD1 (6 bases). CDR3 length: 14 residues. CDR1 is KGHSH, CDR2 LQKENI, per germline. V shed 3 bases and J shed 5 bases, with 13 bases lying between them. For the CDR3, the DNA is TGTGCCAGCTCACCGGGGGGGCTAGGGACTGAAGCTTTCTTT. Its protein product is CASSPGGLGTEAFF.

V usage is TRBV10-3 and J usage is TRBJ1-1, with 7 bases matching TRBD1. With 11 bases clipped from V and 5 bases from J, the junction kept 8 bases outside the gene matches. Germline-derived CDR1 and CDR2 are ENHRY and SYGVKD. The CDR3 is 12 amino acids. CDR3 in DNA: TGTGCCGGCAGGGGGGATGGTACTGAAGCTTTCTTT. Translated, it gives CAGRGDGTEAFF.

The chain employs TRBV9 and TRBJ2-3; 7 positions match TRBD1. This CDR3 is 14 amino acids long. Germline CDR1 reads SGDLS; CDR2 reads YYNGEE. V shed 4 bases and J 5 bases; nucleotides not matched to a gene: 7. The CDR3: CASSPQGVGDTQYF. The CDR3, as DNA: TGTGCCAGCAGCCCGCAGGGGGTAGGAGATACGCAGTATTTT.

The chain carries TRBV7-2 and TRBJ1-2; 11 bases are shared with TRBD1. Germline V gene lookup returns CDR1 SGHTA and CDR2 FQGNSA. This CDR3 region has 17 residues. Trimming removed 0 bases from V and 8 bases from J; junction bases left unmatched: 11. The CDR3 protein is CASSLAGQGAPLGGYTF. As DNA, the CDR3 is TGTGCCAGCAGCTTAGCCGGACAGGGGGCCCCACTGGGGGGCTACACCTTC.